A single sample gave rise to the 21 T cell receptor beta chains below, sequenced in a study of human T cells and chemical hapten exposure. A single record per CDR3 protein comes from TCRdb applying MiXCR to the RACE reads. The sample shows around 80,000 distinct CDR3 sequences, about 9% of them seen only once. The time point was: healthy volunteer bleed at 6 weeks. RNA extraction used unfractionated whole blood as the source of total RNA. The source material was whole blood. Every receptor here comes from a male donor in good health. Some clones in this sample may be carry-over from other donors' samples.

This clonotype was observed a few times. The rearrangement joins TRBV5-6 to TRBJ1-5; D remains unclear. The CDR3 contains 14 residues. The V end was cut by 0 bases, the J end by 4 bases, with 8 bases between. CDR1 and CDR2 from the germline V gene are SGHDT and YYEEEE. CDR3 bases: TGTGCCAGCAGCTTGGGGCCAGCAAATCAGCCCCAGCATTTT. Encoded protein: CASSLGPANQPQHF.

This chain links TRBV7-9 with TRBJ2-1; the D gene is possibly TRBD1 (6 bases). The V and J ends lost 2 bases and 5 bases respectively, with 13 bases between them. The CDR3 covers 15 residues. Germline values: CDR1 SEHNR, CDR2 FQNEAQ (reference sequence). The CDR3 DNA sequence: TGTGCCAGCAGCTTAAGGGCAGGGGTAGACAATGAGCAGTTCTTC. Amino acids: CASSLRAGVDNEQFF.

This clonotype was picked up a small number of times. Written as DNA, the CDR3 is TGTGCCAGCTCACCATCTACAGGGCGCACAGATACGCAGTATTTT. This sequence encodes CASSPSTGRTDTQYF. This chain links TRBV18 with TRBJ2-3, with D possibly TRBD1 on 6 matching bases. V was clipped by 2 bases and J by 1 base, with 10 bases between them. Germline lookup yields CDR1 KGHSH and CDR2 LQKENI. There are 15 residues in the CDR3.

This clonotype was observed many times. J is TRBJ1-2 and V is TRBV5-1; D is perhaps TRBD1 (6 bases). The germline V and J ends were trimmed by 4 bases and 2 bases, with 18 bases remaining between them. Germline V CDR1 and CDR2: SGHRS, YFSETQ. The length of the CDR3 is 16 residues. CDR3 sequence: CASSGTRGSSNYGYTF. DNA for the CDR3: TGCGCCAGCAGCGGAACCAGGGGCTCATCCAACTATGGCTACACCTTC.

CDR3 DNA sequence: TGTGCCAGCAGCCTGGACAGGGGTTCCGCTGAAGCTTTCTTT. It is translated as CASSLDRGSAEAFF. The V gene is TRBV6-5, the J gene TRBJ1-1; the match to TRBD1 covers 9 bases. Losses at the gene ends were 6 bases for V and 6 bases for J; bases not matched to a gene: 8. This CDR3 is built from 14 residues. CDR1 is MNHEY, CDR2 SVGAGI, per germline.

The chain links TRBV20-1 to TRBJ1-6; D is unclear. Between the trimmed V and J ends, which lost 0 bases and 8 bases, there was a span of 8 bases. Germline V CDR1 and CDR2: DFQATT, SNEGSKA (reference sequence). This CDR3 has 13 amino acids. The CDR3, as DNA: TGCAGTGCTAGAGAGACTGCGGATTCACCCCTCCACTTT. Translation gives CSARETADSPLHF.

The chain carries TRBV7-9 and TRBJ2-1; 8 bases map to TRBD2. Per germline, CDR1 SEHNR and CDR2 FQNEAQ (reference sequence). This CDR3 is 15 amino acids long. Germline trimming cut 3 bases from V and 5 bases from J; bases unmatched to any gene: 6. This CDR3 is CASSFVPAGDNEQFF. The CDR3 DNA sequence: TGTGCCAGCAGCTTCGTCCCAGCGGGAGACAATGAGCAGTTCTTC. The full variable domain, its missing parts supplied by reference TRBV7-9 and TRBJ2-1, is DTGVSQNPRHKITKRGQNVTFRCDPISEHNRLYWYRQTLGQGPEFLTYFQNEAQLEKSRLLSDRFSAERPKGSFSTLEIQRTEQGDSAMYLCASSFVPAGDNEQFFGPGTRLTVL.

The chain is built from TRBV10-3 and TRBJ2-5; possibly TRBD2 for D (6 bases). This CDR3 region has 15 residues. V shed 2 bases and J shed 4 bases, with 14 bases lying between them. CDR1 and CDR2 (germline): ENHRY, SYGVKD. CDR3 nucleotides: TGTGCCATCAGTGAGGGGGGGTCCCGTGGAGAGACCCAGTACTTC. Protein sequence: CAISEGGSRGETQYF.

This clonotype was picked up a small number of times. The chain carries TRBV14 and TRBJ2-3, with a possible D match to TRBD2 (6 bases). Germline loops: CDR1 SGHDN, CDR2 FVKESK. This CDR3 region has 17 residues. The V and J ends lost 0 bases and 3 bases respectively, with 16 bases between them. CDR3 DNA sequence: TGTGCCAGCAGCCAAGAACCTACCCGGAGGGAAACAGATACGCAGTATTTT. It codes for CASSQEPTRRETDTQYF.

This clonotype came up many times. This rearrangement joins TRBV20-1 to TRBJ2-3; D uncertain. Per the germline V gene, CDR1 is DFQATT and CDR2 is SNEGSKA (reference sequence). This CDR3 is built from 12 residues. V was clipped by 7 bases and J by 2 bases, with 10 bases between them. For the CDR3, the DNA is TGCAGTGGAGCGCTCTCCACAGATACGCAGTATTTT. This codes for CSGALSTDTQYF.

This clonotype is medium-sized within its sample. V gene TRBV6-8 combines with J gene TRBJ1-1; TRBD1 is a possible D gene (6 bases). CDR3 length: 16 residues. V shed 3 bases and J shed 0 bases, with 14 bases lying between them. Per germline, CDR1 MNHGY and CDR2 SAAAGT. The CDR3 DNA is TGTGCCAGCAGTTATTGGGGGGCCGAGATGAACACTGAAGCTTTCTTT. This codes for CASSYWGAEMNTEAFF.

CDR3 amino acids: CSARIGAGSYNEQFF. The CDR3 DNA reads as TGCAGTGCTAGAATCGGGGCCGGCTCCTACAATGAGCAGTTCTTC. This chain uses TRBV20-1 with TRBJ2-1, with D tentatively TRBD1 or TRBD2 (5 bases each). V lost 2 bases, J lost 0 bases, and 11 bases lay in between. This CDR3 comprises 15 residues. The V gene's germline CDR1 is DFQATT and CDR2 SNEGSKA (reference sequence).

The chain uses TRBV20-1 and TRBJ1-1, with 7 bases lining up with TRBD1. Germline loops: CDR1 DFQATT, CDR2 SNEGSKA (reference sequence). The CDR3 is made up of 12 amino acids. Trimming took 6 bases from V and 7 from J; bases not matched to a gene: 8. This CDR3 reads CSAPDREGEAFF. CDR3 DNA: TGCAGTGCCCCCGACAGGGAGGGTGAAGCTTTCTTT.

The chain is built from TRBV11-3 and TRBJ2-2; unclear D gene. The ends were cut back, 0 bases at V and 2 bases at J, with 7 bases in the middle. Germline CDR1 is SGHNT and CDR2 is YENEEA. The CDR3 sequence is 15 residues long. The CDR3 protein is CASSLELTNTGELFF. In DNA form, the CDR3 reads TGTGCCAGCAGCTTAGAACTGACAAACACCGGGGAGCTGTTTTTT.

This clonotype was seen more than once but under ten times. The gene calls are TRBV10-3 and TRBJ1-6; D is unclear. Trimming removed 3 bases at V and 9 bases at J, with 12 bases between. Germline V lookup: CDR1 ENHRY, CDR2 SYGVKD. The CDR3 extends over 14 amino acids. The CDR3: CAISDSWGGSPLHF. In nucleotides, the CDR3 is TGTGCCATCAGTGACAGTTGGGGAGGTTCACCCCTCCACTTT.

This clonotype appeared many times. This chain joins TRBV18 and TRBJ2-1; 7 bases line up with TRBD1. J was trimmed by 7 bases and V by 3 bases; bases with no gene match: 12. Per the germline V gene, CDR1 is KGHSH and CDR2 is LQKENI. The length of the CDR3 is 16 residues. The CDR3 DNA sequence: TGTGCCAGCTCACCCCTGGGGAAACCAGGGGGTAATGAGCAGTTCTTC. Translated, it gives CASSPLGKPGGNEQFF.

This clonotype came up a few times. The rearrangement links TRBV5-1 to TRBJ2-3, with D possibly TRBD2 on 5 matching bases. The CDR3 runs 15 residues. Trimming took off 1 base at V and 4 bases at J, with 13 bases between the two ends. The V gene's germline CDR1 is SGHRS and CDR2 YFSETQ. The CDR3 DNA reads as TGCGCCAGCAGCTTGATTGAGGGAGAATCAGATACGCAGTATTTT. This translates into CASSLIEGESDTQYF.

This clonotype was counted ten times or more. V gene TRBV7-9 combines with J gene TRBJ2-3, with D maybe TRBD2 (6 bases). Trimming removed 2 bases from V and 2 bases from J, with 11 bases in between. This CDR3 has 15 amino acids. CDR1 and CDR2 from the germline V gene are SEHNR and FQNEAQ (reference sequence). The CDR3 DNA sequence: TGTGCCAGCAGCTTATCCAGCGGGTCCACAGATACGCAGTATTTT. It encodes CASSLSSGSTDTQYF. Variable domain in full (rest from reference TRBV7-9 and TRBJ2-3): DTGVSQNPRHKITKRGQNVTFRCDPISEHNRLYWYRQTLGQGPEFLTYFQNEAQLEKSRLLSDRFSAERPKGSFSTLEIQRTEQGDSAMYLCASSLSSGSTDTQYFGPGTRLTVL.

This clonotype was found a few times. The genes are TRBV6-6 and TRBJ1-1, with D perhaps TRBD1 (5 bases). In germline, CDR1 is MNHNY, CDR2 SVGAGI (reference sequence). The CDR3 is made up of 14 amino acids. Deletions cut 5 bases from V and 4 bases from J, with 14 bases between. CDR3 coding DNA: TGTGCCAGCAGTCCTCACGAGGGGTTCACTGAAGCTTTCTTT. Encoded protein: CASSPHEGFTEAFF.

Ten or more counts support this clonotype. The chain combines TRBV29-1 with TRBJ2-1, with no clear D. V shed 8 bases and J shed 4 bases, with 12 bases lying between them. Per germline, CDR1 SQVTM and CDR2 ANQGSEA. The CDR3 sequence is 12 residues long. CDR3 region: CSSAAGYNEQFF. The DNA for the CDR3 is TGCAGCTCGGCGGCCGGTTACAATGAGCAGTTCTTC.

This clonotype occurred a few times. The rearrangement links TRBV2 to TRBJ2-2, with TRBD1 identical over 8 bases. The CDR3 spans 15 residues. Germline lookup yields CDR1 SNHLY and CDR2 FYNNEI. V shed 6 bases and J 5 bases; nucleotides not matched to a gene: 8. CDR3 DNA: TGTGCCAGCAGCCGCCCCGGACAGGGTACCGGGGAGCTGTTTTTT. Its protein product is CASSRPGQGTGELFF.